The present TCR beta chain was sequenced within a study of blood T cells in healthy people across ages. Germline V gene lookup returns CDR1 SGHTA and CDR2 FQGNSA. V shed 0 bases, J shed 7 bases, and the junction held 2 bases outside the gene matches. The CDR3 totals 15 residues. It was with a sample-barcoded 5' primer and a J-beta primer mix that a second PCR of roughly 7 to 12 cycles was run. TCRdb recomputed calls from the 5' RACE reads with MiXCR, one row per CDR3 protein. The table records hundreds of thousands of distinct CDR3 sequences, about 26% of them present only once. This clonotype was seen only a few times. The sample was also linked to a second study, of T cells of mothers and their children. That work states: Barcodes and 2-4 random nucleotides were added by M1S in the second PCR.

This chain links TRBV7-2 with TRBJ2-1; 11 bases match TRBD2. This clonotype was obtained from a boy aged 5-17 years in good health. Sequences were obtained from blood. The CDR3 is CASSLASGGENEQFF. CDR3 coding DNA: TGTGCCAGCAGCTTAGCTAGCGGGGGGGAGAATGAGCAGTTCTTC.